These 16 T cell receptor beta chains came from one sample sequenced in a study of shared clonotypes between healthy human individuals. TCRdb's copy holds only in-frame clones and misses some; the assay was immunoSEQ multiplex PCR. This sample has some 660,000 clones; 60% to 75% occur once, and the top ten carry 1.5% to 2%. Input material: memory CD4+ T cells sorted from blood. The subset denotes: CD45RA-negative fraction. These receptors originate from a woman aged 25 to 39 in good health.

J is TRBJ2-7 and V is TRBV7-9; 8 nucleotides line up with TRBD2. The germline V gene has CDR1 SEHNR and CDR2 FQNEAQ (reference sequence). V lost 3 bases and J lost 5; bases outside the gene matches: 9. CDR3 length: 15 amino acids. Here the CDR3 DNA reads TGTGCCAGCAGCTTTGCGGGACTAGAGGTTGACGAGCAGTACTTC. It is translated as CASSFAGLEVDEQYF.

The chain employs TRBV5-1 and TRBJ2-1, with D tentatively TRBD2 (5 bases). Germline lookup yields CDR1 SGHRS and CDR2 YFSETQ. Trimming removed 4 bases at V and 1 base at J, with 12 bases between. The CDR3 runs 15 residues. CDR3 DNA sequence: TGCGCCAGCAGCCCCCAGGCGGGTTCCTACAATGAGCAGTTCTTC. Translated, it gives CASSPQAGSYNEQFF.

The J gene is TRBJ2-1, the V gene TRBV28, with D maybe TRBD1 (5 bases). The length of the CDR3 is 16 residues. V was cut by 5 bases and J by 7 bases, with 21 bases left in between. From germline, CDR1 is MDHEN and CDR2 SYDVKM. DNA for the CDR3: TGTGCCAGCAGTCCGGGTGGTGGGGCAGGGTGGAATGAGCAGTTCTTC. Translation gives CASSPGGGAGWNEQFF.

The CDR3 DNA sequence: TGTGCCAGCAGTTCGGGGACAGCCTTTCTCTCTGGGGCCAACGTCCTGACTTTC. This codes for CASSSGTAFLSGANVLTF. The chain carries TRBV28 and TRBJ2-6; 7 bases are a match to TRBD1. With 4 bases clipped from V and 0 bases from J, the junction kept 9 bases outside the gene matches. The CDR3 spans 18 residues. CDR1 and CDR2 (germline): MDHEN, SYDVKM.

The rearrangement uses TRBV2 and TRBJ2-3; no clear D gene. Germline CDR1 SNHLY, CDR2 FYNNEI. V lost 8 bases and J lost 3, with 9 bases in between. CDR3 length equals 12 residues. For the CDR3, the DNA is TGTGCCAGCGGTATTACTACAGATACGCAGTATTTT. Protein: CASGITTDTQYF.

The CDR3 here is CASSSTSGSPSEQYF. The CDR3 DNA sequence: TGTGCCAGTAGTTCGACTAGCGGATCCCCGTCCGAGCAGTACTTC. This sequence joins TRBV19 and TRBJ2-7; 9 positions match TRBD2. Germline V gene data show CDR1 as LNHDA and CDR2 as SQIVND (reference sequence). The V gene end was trimmed by 5 bases and the J gene end by 6 bases; junction bases not matched to a gene: 11. The CDR3 covers 15 residues.

V is TRBV18 and J is TRBJ2-3; D remains unclear. Trimming removed 3 bases at V and 2 bases at J, with 12 bases between. Germline V gene data show CDR1 as KGHSH and CDR2 as LQKENI. CDR3 size: 15 residues. The CDR3 loop reads CASSPRQTDTDTQYF. CDR3 bases: TGTGCCAGCTCACCCAGGCAGACGGACACAGATACGCAGTATTTT.

J is TRBJ1-1 and V is TRBV7-2; TRBD1 might be the D (6 bases). The germline CDR1 and CDR2 sequences are SGHTA and FQGNSA. The CDR3 contains 17 residues. V lost 4 bases to trimming and J lost 2 bases, with 20 bases between them. This CDR3 is CASSSMANRQANTEAFF. CDR3 DNA sequence: TGTGCCAGCAGCTCGATGGCCAATCGACAGGCAAACACTGAAGCTTTCTTT.

The V call is TRBV27, the J call TRBJ2-7; 7 positions match TRBD1. V lost 6 bases to trimming and J lost 4 bases; unmatched junction nucleotides: 21. The CDR3 has 18 amino acids. Germline CDR1 is MNHEY and CDR2 is SMNVEV (reference sequence). The CDR3 coding sequence is TGTGCCAGCAGCCCTATCATAGGGGGCCCCAGAGGTTATTACGAGCAGTACTTC. This encodes CASSPIIGGPRGYYEQYF.

Regarding this clone: Given a much more abundant clone one base away, this may be a read error. This specimen includes other DNA sequences encoding the same CDR3. The chain links TRBV5-1 to TRBJ2-1; D gene ambiguous. CDR1 SGHRS and CDR2 YFSETQ come from the germline V gene. Deletions cut 4 bases from V and 0 bases from J, with 11 bases between. This CDR3 is built from 15 residues. CDR3 residues: CASSKDSSSYNEQFF. The CDR3 nucleotides are TGCGCCAGCAGCAAAGACTCGAGCTCCTACAATGAGCAGTTCTTC.

V usage is TRBV7-2 and J usage is TRBJ2-3; D ambiguous. Trimming pared 2 bases from V and 5 bases from J, leaving 8 bases between. Germline V gene data show CDR1 as SGHTA and CDR2 as FQGNSA. The CDR3 is 13 amino acids. CDR3 protein: CASSLKAIDTQYF. CDR3 bases: TGTGCCAGCAGCTTAAAGGCGATAGATACGCAGTATTTT.

V gene TRBV10-3 combines with J gene TRBJ2-5; the D is unclear. CDR3 length equals 16 residues. V shed 2 bases and J shed 0 bases, with 13 bases lying between them. In germline, CDR1 is ENHRY, CDR2 SYGVKD. Here the CDR3 reads CAISERLKRNQETQYF. CDR3 bases: TGTGCCATCAGTGAGCGGTTGAAAAGGAACCAAGAGACCCAGTACTTC.

The rearrangement uses TRBV29-1 and TRBJ2-1; 7 bases align to TRBD2. The CDR3 runs 19 residues. CDR1 SQVTM and CDR2 ANQGSEA come from the germline V gene. The trim removed 1 base at V and 3 bases at J, leaving 18 bases unmatched. CDR3 in amino acids: CSVEVSASGGALGYNEQFF. In nucleotides, the CDR3 is TGCAGCGTTGAAGTGTCGGCTAGCGGAGGCGCTCTGGGCTACAATGAGCAGTTCTTC.

This clone was seen just once. V gene TRBV29-1 combines with J gene TRBJ1-2; possible D gene TRBD1, 5 bases. V lost 4 bases, J lost 6 bases, and 15 bases lay in between. This CDR3 is built from 13 residues. Germline V gene data show CDR1 as SQVTM and CDR2 as ANQGSEA. The CDR3 region has the DNA TGCAGCGTTGGAAGAGGGGAGGACCATGGCTACACCTTC. Translation: CSVGRGEDHGYTF.

The chain combines TRBV11-1 with TRBJ2-3, with 12 nucleotides matching TRBD2. With 3 bases clipped from V and 3 bases from J, the junction kept 1 base outside the gene matches. Germline CDR1 is SGHAT and CDR2 is FQDESV (reference sequence). The CDR3 has 15 residues. The CDR3 DNA reads as TGTGCCAGCAGCTTTGGGACTAGCGGGACAGATACGCAGTATTTT. Its protein product is CASSFGTSGTDTQYF. The whole variable domain, remainder taken from reference TRBV11-1 and TRBJ2-3, is EAEVAQSPRYKITEKSQAVAFWCDPISGHATLYWYRQILGQGPELLVQFQDESVVDDSQLPKDRFSAERLKGVDSTLKIQPAELGDSAMYLCASSFGTSGTDTQYFGPGTRLTVL.

This chain links TRBV18 with TRBJ1-2; TRBD1 matches at 8 bases. The CDR3 length is 18 residues. With 4 bases clipped from V and 4 bases from J, the junction kept 17 bases outside the gene matches. The germline gives CDR1 KGHSH, CDR2 LQKENI. The CDR3 protein is CASSRTGMKVTRGYGYTF. CDR3 DNA sequence: TGTGCCAGCTCACGGACAGGGATGAAGGTCACCAGAGGCTATGGCTACACCTTC.